This T cell receptor beta chain was obtained from a study of neurological immune-mediated disorders. Study-level findings and limits: HTLV-1-associated myelopathy displayed the greatest TCR clonal expansion, and multiple sclerosis exhibited the smallest, lower than that of healthy controls. When grouped phylogenetically, the repertoires of 18 of the 34 multiple sclerosis patients fell together in one related-CDR3 cluster, which is a possible signature.

This clonotype was counted ten times or more. Its antigen remains unknown. Regarding time point: longitudinal time-point 2. The unsorted libraries had their origin in 2 million PBMCs stored at -80 C. 5'RACE with 10-nucleotide random UMIs produced the cDNA. MiXCR was run by TCRdb on the 5' RACE reads, yielding one entry per CDR3 protein. There are 65,000 to 85,000 distinct CDR3 sequences in the sample; 5.5% to 6.5% occur only once, and 7.9% lies in the top ten. The length of the CDR3 is 15 residues. Germline V gives CDR1 SGHRS, CDR2 YFSETQ. Trimming took 0 bases from V and 4 from J, leaving 11 bases between them.

The J gene is TRBJ2-1, the V gene TRBV5-1; TRBD1 might be the D (6 bases). The clonotype was recovered from a woman aged 55-75 years with multiple sclerosis. Sequencing was carried out using PBMCs. The chain's CDR3 is CASSLGRTAYNEQFF. The CDR3 nucleotides are TGCGCCAGCAGCTTGGGAAGGACAGCTTACAATGAGCAGTTCTTC.